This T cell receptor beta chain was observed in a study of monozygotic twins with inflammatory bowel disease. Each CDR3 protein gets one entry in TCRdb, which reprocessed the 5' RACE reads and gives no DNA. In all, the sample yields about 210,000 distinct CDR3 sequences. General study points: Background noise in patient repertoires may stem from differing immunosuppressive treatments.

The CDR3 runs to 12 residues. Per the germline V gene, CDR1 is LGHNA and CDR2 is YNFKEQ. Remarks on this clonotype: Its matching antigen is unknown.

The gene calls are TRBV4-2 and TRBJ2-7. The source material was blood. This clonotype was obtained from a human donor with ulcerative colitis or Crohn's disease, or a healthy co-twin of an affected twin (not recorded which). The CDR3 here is CASSQDYYEQYF.